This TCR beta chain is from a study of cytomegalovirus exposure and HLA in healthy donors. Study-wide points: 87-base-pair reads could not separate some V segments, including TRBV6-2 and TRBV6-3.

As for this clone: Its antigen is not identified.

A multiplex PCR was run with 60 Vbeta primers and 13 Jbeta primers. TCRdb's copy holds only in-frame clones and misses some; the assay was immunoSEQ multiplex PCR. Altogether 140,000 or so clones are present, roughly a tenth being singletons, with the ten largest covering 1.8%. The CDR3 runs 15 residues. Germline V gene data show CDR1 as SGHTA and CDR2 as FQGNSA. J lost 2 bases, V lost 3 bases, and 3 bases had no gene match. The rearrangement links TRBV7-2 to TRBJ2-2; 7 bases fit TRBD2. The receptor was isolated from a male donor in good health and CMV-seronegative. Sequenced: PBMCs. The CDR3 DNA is TGTGCCAGCAGCTTGGTAGCGGGTAACACCGGGGAGCTGTTTTTT. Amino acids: CASSLVAGNTGELFF.